The T cell receptor (beta chain) under discussion was sequenced for a study of blood T cell repertoires in COVID-19. At the level of the study: Samples of COVID-19 (acute and convalescent) were obtained from the United States, Italy and Spain. Sample material is recorded as cDNA or gDNA derived from T cells, B-cell-depleted T cells, or PBMCs.

Trimming removed 0 bases at V and 1 base at J, with 7 bases between. Germline V gene sequence: CDR1 MNHEY, CDR2 SVGEGT. The CDR3 is 15 residues long. Original analysis: The authors estimated nucleated cell counts from reference gene primer amplification. The assay was immunoSEQ multiplex PCR, and TCRdb's table has in-frame clones only and misses some. For V, J and clone size, that table is used; D and trimming come from the DNA. The sample carries tens of thousands of clones, about 90% recorded once. The sample taken for sequencing was peripheral blood. This chain joins TRBV6-2 or TRBV6-3 and TRBJ1-5; D is unclear. This clonotype originated in a woman aged 70-85 years with active COVID-19. As DNA, the CDR3 is TGTGCCAGCAGTTACTCGAGGGTGAGCAATCAGCCCCAGCATTTT. Translating it yields CASSYSRVSNQPQHF.